This T cell receptor beta chain was retrieved from a study of blood T cell repertoires in COVID-19. The wider study: Samples representing acute and convalescent COVID-19 were sourced from the United States, Italy and Spain. T cells, B-cell-depleted T cells, or PBMCs supplied cDNA or gDNA.

Per the original methods: The assay estimated nucleated cells by amplifying reference gene primers. Sequenced by immunoSEQ multiplex PCR; TCRdb stores in-frame clones only, minus some. V and J calls plus clone size are reproduced from that table; the DNA served to infer D and trimming. The table includes about 150,000 clones, approximately 80% detected once. The CDR3 loop spans 16 amino acids. Germline CDR1 is SNHLY and CDR2 is FYNNEI. V was clipped by 4 bases and J by 5 bases, with 17 bases between them. The sequence came from a woman between 50 and 59 years old in a cohort sampled during active or convalescent COVID-19. Sequencing was performed on peripheral blood. V is TRBV2 and J is TRBJ1-4, with D unclear. CDR3 bases: TGTGCCAGCAGTGTGGGCGGGGAGTTGGAGAATGAAAAACTGTTTTTT. Protein sequence: CASSVGGELENEKLFF.